The rows below give T cell receptor beta chains drawn from one sample of a study of blood T cell repertoires in COVID-19. Sequenced by immunoSEQ multiplex PCR; TCRdb stores in-frame clones only, minus some. The sample holds a few hundred thousand clones, roughly four fifths seen once. Sample: PBMCs or T cells enriched from blood (not recorded which). The receptors were gathered from a woman between 50 and 59 years old who had recovered from COVID-19. The CDR3 runs from the conserved cysteine through the conserved F or W. The D gene is left open where the match is weak. Rows may omit the clone size; those that give it use once, few, many or a size class.

j_call v_call clone_size d_call cdr3_aa cdr3_nt
TRBJ1-1 TRBV2 NA NA CASGGGSDTEAFF TGTGCCAGCGGGGGCGGGTCGGACACTGAAGCTTTCTTT
TRBJ2-1 TRBV7-2 NA TRBD1 CASSHSGDSVNEQFF TGTGCCAGCAGCCATTCAGGGGACAGTGTCAATGAGCAGTTCTTC
TRBJ1-3 TRBV3-1/TRBV3-2 NA NA CASSQAGARGNTIYF TGTGCCAGCAGCCAGGCAGGGGCGCGTGGAAACACCATATATTTT
TRBJ2-5 TRBV7-8 once NA CASSLTRSGSQETQYF TGTGCCAGCAGCTTAACCAGGTCGGGAAGTCAAGAGACCCAGTACTTC
TRBJ1-5 TRBV4-1 NA NA CASSQDSYQPQHF TGCGCCAGCAGCCAAGATTCCTACCAGCCCCAGCATTTT
TRBJ2-1 TRBV5-1 NA NA CASSLALAGNEQFF TGCGCCAGCAGCTTGGCGTTGGCGGGGAATGAGCAGTTCTTC
TRBJ1-4 TRBV30 NA NA CAWSVAGRGYEKLFF TGTGCCTGGAGTGTGGCGGGCAGGGGTTATGAAAAACTGTTTTTT
TRBJ2-5 TRBV28 NA TRBD1 CASSLVPGTGVIREETQYF TGTGCCAGCAGTTTGGTCCCCGGGACAGGGGTGATACGAGAAGAGACCCAGTACTTC
TRBJ2-2 TRBV3-1/TRBV3-2 NA TRBD2 CASSLTSGGSGELFF TGTGCCAGCAGCCTAACTAGCGGGGGATCCGGGGAGCTGTTTTTT
TRBJ1-1 TRBV6-2/TRBV6-3 NA TRBD1 CASSYSWMGQGWTEAFF TGTGCCAGCAGTTACTCGTGGATGGGACAGGGGTGGACTGAAGCTTTCTTT
TRBJ1-1 TRBV2 NA TRBD1 CASCRTGILNTEAFF TGTGCCAGCTGCCGGACAGGAATTTTGAACACTGAAGCTTTCTTT
TRBJ2-7 TRBV5-8 NA NA CASSHPRASPYEQYF TGTGCCAGCAGCCACCCTCGGGCTAGCCCCTACGAGCAGTACTTC
TRBJ2-1 TRBV7-7 NA NA CASSLESGSYNEQFF TGTGCTAGCAGCTTAGAGAGTGGCTCCTACAATGAGCAGTTCTTC
TRBJ2-2 TRBV12-5 NA TRBD1 CASGLEGQGPGELFF TGTGCTAGTGGTTTGGAGGGACAGGGCCCCGGGGAGCTGTTTTTT
TRBJ2-5 TRBV9 NA TRBD1 CASSGRGQDQETQYF TGTGCCAGCAGCGGAAGAGGACAGGACCAAGAGACCCAGTACTTC
TRBJ1-2 TRBV4-1 NA NA CASSQARGEREGYTF TGCGCCAGCAGCCAAGCCCGGGGGGAAAGGGAGGGCTACACCTTC
TRBJ1-2 TRBV20-1 once NA CSVPDGYTF TGCAGTGTTCCAGATGGCTACACCTTC
TRBJ2-1 TRBV24-1 NA TRBD1 CATSDNNPGQGSQQFF TGTGCCACCAGTGACAATAATCCGGGACAGGGGTCTCAGCAGTTCTTC
TRBJ1-5 TRBV4-1 NA NA CASSQGVHPGNQPQHF TGCGCCAGCAGCCAAGGGGTGCACCCGGGGAATCAGCCCCAGCATTTT
TRBJ2-3 TRBV29-1 once NA CSVVVDTQYF TGCAGCGTTGTCGTAGATACGCAGTATTTT
TRBJ1-6 TRBV27 NA NA CASSRSDNSPLHF TGTGCCAGCAGCCGGAGCGATAATTCACCCCTCCACTTT
TRBJ2-3 TRBV7-2 NA NA CASSFYSGPSTDTQYF TGTGCCAGCAGCTTCTACAGCGGGCCTAGCACAGATACGCAGTATTTT
TRBJ1-2 TRBV30 NA NA CACRSYGYTF TGTGCCTGCAGGTCCTATGGCTACACCTTC
TRBJ1-2 TRBV2 NA NA CASSTTKQGYGTGYTF TGTGCCAGCAGTACAACTAAACAGGGTTATGGGACCGGCTACACCTTC
TRBJ1-2 TRBV2 NA TRBD1 CASRPPGQNNYGYTF TGTGCCAGCAGACCACCGGGACAGAACAACTATGGCTACACCTTC
TRBJ1-1 TRBV15 NA NA CATSRARGLSTEAFF TGTGCCACCAGCAGAGCTCGGGGGTTGAGCACTGAAGCTTTCTTT
TRBJ1-5 TRBV19 NA NA CASRDRDNQPQHF TGTGCCAGTAGGGACAGAGACAATCAGCCCCAGCATTTT
TRBJ1-1 TRBV27 NA NA CASSLSMQLGGTEAFF TGTGCCAGCAGTTTAAGCATGCAGCTCGGAGGCACTGAAGCTTTCTTT
TRBJ1-5 TRBV30 NA TRBD1 CAWSVGTVLNQPQHF TGTGCCTGGAGTGTTGGGACAGTTTTGAATCAGCCCCAGCATTTT
TRBJ1-2 TRBV4-1 NA NA CASSQDSGDLGGYTF TGCGCCAGCAGCCAAGATAGCGGGGATCTAGGGGGCTACACCTTC
TRBJ1-2 TRBV5-1 few NA CASSQTTVEEGYTF TGCGCCAGCAGCCAAACGACAGTAGAGGAGGGCTACACCTTC
TRBJ1-1 TRBV21-1 NA NA CASSLRKVGAGANTEAFF NA
TRBJ2-7 TRBV11-3 NA TRBD2 CASSSLAGASYEQYF TGTGCCAGCAGCTCCTTAGCGGGGGCTTCCTACGAGCAGTACTTC
TRBJ2-7 TRBV7-9 many TRBD2 CASSQRTINLAGGKEQYF TGTGCCAGCAGTCAGAGGACCATAAACCTAGCGGGAGGAAAAGAGCAGTACTTC
TRBJ1-2 TRBV18 NA NA CASSPDSLIQTYGYTF TGTGCCAGCTCACCAGACAGCTTAATTCAGACATATGGCTACACCTTC
TRBJ2-4 TRBV30 NA NA CAWSERVAKNIQYF TGTGCCTGGAGTGAGAGGGTAGCCAAAAACATTCAGTACTTC
TRBJ2-4 TRBV6-2/TRBV6-3 few TRBD1 CASSYGPKQGAGKNIQYF TGTGCCAGCAGTTACGGTCCCAAACAGGGGGCAGGCAAAAACATTCAGTACTTC
TRBJ2-3 TRBV6-5 once NA CASSLLGFPTTDTQYF TGTGCCAGCAGTTTACTAGGATTTCCTACCACAGATACGCAGTATTTT
TRBJ2-1 TRBV5-1 NA NA CASSLELSSYNEQFF TGCGCCAGCAGCCTCGAATTGAGCTCCTACAATGAGCAGTTCTTC
TRBJ1-4 TRBV4-2 NA NA CASSQDLGSGEKLFF TGTGCCAGCAGCCAAGATCTGGGGAGCGGGGAAAAACTGTTTTTT
TRBJ1-4 TRBV30 NA NA CAWSVPTAFNEKLFF TGTGCCTGGAGTGTACCGACAGCCTTCAATGAAAAACTGTTTTTT
TRBJ1-2 TRBV27 NA TRBD1 CASNPQGAPSYGYTF TGTGCCAGCAACCCCCAGGGGGCGCCTTCCTATGGCTACACCTTC
TRBJ1-6 TRBV27 NA NA CASSFPGRSPLHF TGTGCCAGCAGTTTCCCTGGCCGATCACCCCTCCACTTT
TRBJ1-1 TRBV12-3/TRBV12-4 few TRBD1 CASSLTGRTEAFF TGTGCCAGCAGCCTGACAGGGAGGACTGAAGCTTTCTTT
TRBJ1-2 TRBV2 NA TRBD1 CASSVQGAATGGYGYTF TGTGCCAGCAGTGTACAGGGGGCCGCTACAGGTGGCTATGGCTACACCTTC
TRBJ1-5 TRBV12-3/TRBV12-4 NA NA CASSTTANQPQHF TGTGCCAGCAGTACTACGGCCAATCAGCCCCAGCATTTT
TRBJ1-5 TRBV29-1 NA NA CSVGDQPQHF TGCAGCGTTGGAGATCAGCCCCAGCATTTT
TRBJ1-1 TRBV7-9 NA NA CASSPEATEAFF TGTGCCAGCAGCCCAGAGGCCACTGAAGCTTTCTTT
TRBJ2-1 TRBV7-8 NA TRBD2 CASSQSGGIDEQFF TGTGCCAGCAGCCAAAGCGGGGGGATAGACGAGCAGTTCTTC
TRBJ2-7 TRBV27 NA TRBD2 CASSFYGGGTYEQYF TGTGCCAGCAGTTTCTACGGCGGGGGTACCTACGAGCAGTACTTC
TRBJ2-5 TRBV7-9 NA TRBD2 CASRKGLTSEQWETQYF TGTGCCAGCAGAAAGGGCCTGACTAGCGAACAATGGGAGACCCAGTACTTC
TRBJ1-1 TRBV7-9 NA NA CAISPPHTEAFF TGTGCCATTTCCCCTCCTCACACTGAAGCTTTCTTT
TRBJ1-5 TRBV7-6 once TRBD1 CASSPGTGDNQPQHF TGTGCCAGCAGCCCTGGGACAGGTGATAATCAGCCCCAGCATTTT
TRBJ1-1 TRBV2 NA NA CASRSGTQNTEAFF TGTGCCAGCAGATCCGGGACACAGAACACTGAAGCTTTCTTT